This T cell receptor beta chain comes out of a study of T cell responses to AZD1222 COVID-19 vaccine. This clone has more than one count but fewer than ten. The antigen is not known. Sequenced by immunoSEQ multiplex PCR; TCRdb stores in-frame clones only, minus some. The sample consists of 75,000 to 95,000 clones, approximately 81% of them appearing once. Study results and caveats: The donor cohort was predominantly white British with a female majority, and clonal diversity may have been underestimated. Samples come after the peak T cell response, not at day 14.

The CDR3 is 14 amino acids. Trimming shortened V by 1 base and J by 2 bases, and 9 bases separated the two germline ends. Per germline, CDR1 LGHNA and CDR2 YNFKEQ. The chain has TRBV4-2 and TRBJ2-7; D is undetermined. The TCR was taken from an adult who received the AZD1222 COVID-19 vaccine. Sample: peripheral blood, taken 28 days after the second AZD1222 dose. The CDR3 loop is CASSQGAVTYEQYF. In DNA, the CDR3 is TGTGCCAGCAGCCAAGGCGCGGTTACCTACGAGCAGTACTTC.